These 2 T cell receptor beta chains share one sample of origin, sequenced in a study of T cells after yellow fever vaccination. TCRdb re-derived calls from the 5' RACE reads in MiXCR, one entry per CDR3 protein. The sample consists of some 350,000 distinct CDR3 sequences, roughly 6.1% of them appearing once. Here the sequenced sample was PBMCs, taken 5 days after the yellow fever booster vaccination. The origin of the receptors is a man aged 25 to 40 who received the YFV17D yellow fever vaccine.

This clonotype appeared many times. CDR3 sequence reads: CASSYSLSGAEQYF. CDR3 bases: TGTGCCAGCAGTTACTCCCTATCAGGCGCCGAGCAGTACTTC. The J gene is TRBJ2-7, the V gene TRBV6-5; D is unclear. The CDR3 runs to 14 residues. CDR1 is MNHEY and CDR2 is SVGAGI in the germline V gene. Trimming stripped 0 bases from V and 6 bases from J, with 12 bases between.

The table lists this clonotype with a few counts. The chain links TRBV18 to TRBJ2-4; a weak D match, TRBD1 (5 bases). The CDR3 has 17 amino acids. Trimming took 3 bases from V and 0 from J, leaving 15 bases between them. Germline V CDR1 and CDR2: KGHSH, LQKENI. The DNA for the CDR3 is TGTGCCAGCTCACCCGACAGCATTGGGATAGCCAAAAACATTCAGTACTTC. This sequence encodes CASSPDSIGIAKNIQYF.